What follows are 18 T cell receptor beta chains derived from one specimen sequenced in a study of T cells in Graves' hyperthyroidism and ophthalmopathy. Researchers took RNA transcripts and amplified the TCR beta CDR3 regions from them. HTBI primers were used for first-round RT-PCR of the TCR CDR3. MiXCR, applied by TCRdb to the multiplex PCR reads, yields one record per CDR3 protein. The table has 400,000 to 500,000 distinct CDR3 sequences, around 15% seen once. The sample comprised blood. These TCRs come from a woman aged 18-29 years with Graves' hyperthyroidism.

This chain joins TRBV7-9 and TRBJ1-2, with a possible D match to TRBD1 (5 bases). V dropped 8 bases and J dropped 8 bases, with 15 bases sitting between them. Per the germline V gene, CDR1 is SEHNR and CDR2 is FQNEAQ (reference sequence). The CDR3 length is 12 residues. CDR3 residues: CASGRGPGGYTF. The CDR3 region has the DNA TGTGCCAGCGGCCGGGGCCCTGGGGGCTACACCTTC.

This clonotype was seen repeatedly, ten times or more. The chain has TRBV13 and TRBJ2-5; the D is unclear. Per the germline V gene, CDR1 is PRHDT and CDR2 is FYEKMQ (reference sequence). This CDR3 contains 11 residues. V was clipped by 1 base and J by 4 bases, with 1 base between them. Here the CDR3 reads CASSLAETQYF. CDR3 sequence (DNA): TGTGCCAGCAGCTTAGCAGAGACCCAGTACTTC.

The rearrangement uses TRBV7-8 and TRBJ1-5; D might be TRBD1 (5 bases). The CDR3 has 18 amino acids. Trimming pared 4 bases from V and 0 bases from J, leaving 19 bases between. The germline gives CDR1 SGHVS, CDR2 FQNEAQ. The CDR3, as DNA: TGTGCCAGCAGCTCCCGGTCATCAGGGCTTTATAGCAATCAGCCCCAGCATTTT. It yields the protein CASSSRSSGLYSNQPQHF.

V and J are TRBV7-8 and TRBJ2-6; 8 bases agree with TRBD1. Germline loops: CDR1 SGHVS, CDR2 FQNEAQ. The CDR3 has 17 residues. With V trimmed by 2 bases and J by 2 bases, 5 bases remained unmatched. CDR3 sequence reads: CASSLQVQGAGANVLTF. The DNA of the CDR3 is TGTGCCAGCAGCTTACAAGTACAGGGGGCTGGGGCCAACGTCCTGACTTTC.

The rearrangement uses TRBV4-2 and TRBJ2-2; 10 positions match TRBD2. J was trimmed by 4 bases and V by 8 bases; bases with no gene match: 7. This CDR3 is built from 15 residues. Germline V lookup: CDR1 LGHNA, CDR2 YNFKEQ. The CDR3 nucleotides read TGTGCCAGCGACTTAAGCGGGAGGGCCACCGGGGAGCTGTTTTTT. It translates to CASDLSGRATGELFF.

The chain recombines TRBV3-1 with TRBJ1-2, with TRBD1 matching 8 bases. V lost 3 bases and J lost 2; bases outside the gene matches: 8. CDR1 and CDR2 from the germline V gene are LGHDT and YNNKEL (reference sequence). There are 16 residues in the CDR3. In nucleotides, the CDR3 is TGTGCCAGCAGCCAGTACTCGGACAGGGAAAACTATGGCTACACCTTC. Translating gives CASSQYSDRENYGYTF.

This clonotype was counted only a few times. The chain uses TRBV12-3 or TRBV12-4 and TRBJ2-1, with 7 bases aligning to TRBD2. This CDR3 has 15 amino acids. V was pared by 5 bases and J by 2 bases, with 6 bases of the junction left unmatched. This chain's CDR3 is CASSPPGGTYNEQFF. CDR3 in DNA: TGTGCCAGCAGTCCCCCGGGGGGAACCTACAATGAGCAGTTCTTC.

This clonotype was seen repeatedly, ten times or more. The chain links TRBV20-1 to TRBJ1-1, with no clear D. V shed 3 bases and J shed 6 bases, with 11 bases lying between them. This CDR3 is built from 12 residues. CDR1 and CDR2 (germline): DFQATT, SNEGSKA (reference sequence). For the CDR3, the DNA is TGCAGTGCTAGGGCGTCCCCCGCTGAAGCTTTCTTT. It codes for CSARASPAEAFF.

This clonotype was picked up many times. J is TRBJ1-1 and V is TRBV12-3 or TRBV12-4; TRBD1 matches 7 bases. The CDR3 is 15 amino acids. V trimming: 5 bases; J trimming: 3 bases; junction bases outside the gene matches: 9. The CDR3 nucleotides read TGTGCCAGCAGTCCAGGGGGGAGGGGGCACACTGAAGCTTTCTTT. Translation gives CASSPGGRGHTEAFF.

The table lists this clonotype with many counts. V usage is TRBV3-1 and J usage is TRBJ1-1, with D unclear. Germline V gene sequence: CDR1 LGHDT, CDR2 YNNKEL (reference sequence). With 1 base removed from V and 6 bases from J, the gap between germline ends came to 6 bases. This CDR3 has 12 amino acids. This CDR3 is CASSQGASEAFF. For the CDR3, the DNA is TGTGCCAGCAGCCAAGGGGCTTCTGAAGCTTTCTTT. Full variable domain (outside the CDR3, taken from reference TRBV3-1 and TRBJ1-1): DTAVSQTPKYLVTQMGNDKSIKCEQNLGHDTMYWYKQDSKKFLKIMFSYNNKELIINETVPNRFSPKSPDKAHLNLHINSLELGDSAVYFCASSQGASEAFFGQGTRLTVV.

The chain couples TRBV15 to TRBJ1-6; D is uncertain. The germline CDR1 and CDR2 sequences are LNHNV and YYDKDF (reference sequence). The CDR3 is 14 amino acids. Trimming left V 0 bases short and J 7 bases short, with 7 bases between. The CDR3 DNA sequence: TGTGCCACCAGCAGAGAGATTGGGAATTCACCCCTCCACTTT. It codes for CATSREIGNSPLHF.

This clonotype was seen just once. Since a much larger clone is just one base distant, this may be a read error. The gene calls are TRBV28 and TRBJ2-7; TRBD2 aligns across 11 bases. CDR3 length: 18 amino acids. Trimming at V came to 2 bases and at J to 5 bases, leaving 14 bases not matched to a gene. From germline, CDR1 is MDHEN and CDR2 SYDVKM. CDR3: CASSLNTELAGAGDEQYF. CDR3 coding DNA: TGTGCCAGCAGTTTAAACACAGAACTAGCGGGAGCGGGCGACGAGCAGTACTTC.

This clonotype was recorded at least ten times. CDR3 sequence: CASSELGWSEKLFF. As DNA, the CDR3 is TGTGCCAGCAGTGAGCTGGGCTGGAGTGAAAAACTGTTTTTT. The rearrangement links TRBV7-9 to TRBJ1-4, with D unclear. In germline, CDR1 is SEHNR, CDR2 FQNEAQ (reference sequence). The CDR3 extends over 14 amino acids. The V gene lost 6 bases and the J gene lost 7 bases, with 15 bases spanning the gap.

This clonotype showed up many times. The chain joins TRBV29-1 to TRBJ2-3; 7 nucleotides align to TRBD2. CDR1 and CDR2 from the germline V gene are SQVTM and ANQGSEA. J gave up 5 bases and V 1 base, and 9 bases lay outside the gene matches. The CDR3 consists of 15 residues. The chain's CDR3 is CSVEGRAGELDTQYF. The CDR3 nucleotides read TGCAGCGTTGAAGGACGGGCGGGAGAGTTAGATACGCAGTATTTT.

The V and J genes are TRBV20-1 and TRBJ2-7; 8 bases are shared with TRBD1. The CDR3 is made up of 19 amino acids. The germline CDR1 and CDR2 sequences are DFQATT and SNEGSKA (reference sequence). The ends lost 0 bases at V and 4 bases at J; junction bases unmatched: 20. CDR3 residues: CSARDVNPLPGQEPYEQYF. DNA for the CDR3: TGCAGTGCTAGAGATGTGAACCCCCTCCCGGGACAGGAGCCTTACGAGCAGTACTTC.

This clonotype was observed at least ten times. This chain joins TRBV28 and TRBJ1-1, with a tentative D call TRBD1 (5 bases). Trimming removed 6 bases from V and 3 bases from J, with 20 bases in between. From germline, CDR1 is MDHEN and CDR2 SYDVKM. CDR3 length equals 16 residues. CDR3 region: CASSAEEQAKYTEAFF. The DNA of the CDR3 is TGTGCCAGCAGCGCGGAAGAACAGGCAAAATACACTGAAGCTTTCTTT.

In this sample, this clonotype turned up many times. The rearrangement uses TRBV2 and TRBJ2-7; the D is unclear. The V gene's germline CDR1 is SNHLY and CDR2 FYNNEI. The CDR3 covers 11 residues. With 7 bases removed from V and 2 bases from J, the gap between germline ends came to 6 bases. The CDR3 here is CASTLAYEQYF. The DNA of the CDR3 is TGTGCCAGCACCCTAGCCTACGAGCAGTACTTC.

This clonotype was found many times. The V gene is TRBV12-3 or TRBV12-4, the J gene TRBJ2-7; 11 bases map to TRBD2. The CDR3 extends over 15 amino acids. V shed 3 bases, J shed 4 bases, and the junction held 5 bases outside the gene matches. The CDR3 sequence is CASSFSGTSGYEQYF. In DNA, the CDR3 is TGTGCCAGCAGTTTTAGTGGGACTAGCGGATACGAGCAGTACTTC.